This TCR beta chain was sequenced during a study of blood T cell repertoires in COVID-19. Study-level information: The United States, Italy and Spain supplied acute and convalescent COVID-19 samples. Nucleic acid was either cDNA or gDNA, and it came from T cells, B-cell-depleted T cells, or PBMCs.

Clones were sequenced by immunoSEQ multiplex PCR, and TCRdb holds only the in-frame ones, with some missing. The repertoire holds roughly 300,000 clones, with around 87% as singletons. The clonotype was recovered from a middle-aged woman who had recovered from COVID-19. Sequenced input: peripheral blood.

This chain's CDR3 is CASSVYPSGQGIYEQYF. CDR3 bases: TGTGCCAGCAGCGTATATCCCTCTGGACAGGGGATCTACGAGCAGTACTTC. The rearrangement joins TRBV9 to TRBJ2-7; the match to TRBD1 covers 9 bases. Germline V gives CDR1 SGDLS, CDR2 YYNGEE. The CDR3 runs to 17 residues. V trimming: 1 base; J trimming: 3 bases; junction bases outside the gene matches: 11.